Below are 15 T cell receptor beta chains sequenced from a single sample in a study of T cells after yellow fever vaccination. TCRdb itself ran the 5' RACE reads through MiXCR, one entry per CDR3 protein. The sample includes 300,000 to 400,000 distinct CDR3 sequences, under 5% of them seen just once. The material sequenced was PBMCs, taken 5 days after the yellow fever booster vaccination. These receptors were obtained from a man aged 18 to 29 who received the YFV17D yellow fever vaccine.

This clonotype was detected ten times or more. The chain has TRBV4-1 and TRBJ2-4; TRBD1 aligns across 7 bases. Germline CDR1 MGHRA, CDR2 YSYEKL. V lost 1 base and J lost 4; bases outside the gene matches: 7. CDR3 length: 16 residues. The CDR3 protein is CASSQVVRDRKNIQYF. CDR3 DNA: TGCGCCAGCAGCCAAGTCGTCCGGGACAGAAAAAACATTCAGTACTTC.

A few counts support this clonotype. The V gene is TRBV6-5, the J gene TRBJ1-4; D is unresolved. Trimming removed 4 bases at V and 0 bases at J, with 12 bases between. The CDR3 is 16 amino acids. Germline CDR1 MNHEY, CDR2 SVGAGI. DNA for the CDR3: TGTGCCAGCAGTTTGGGTAACGCGGCAACTAATGAAAAACTGTTTTTT. Translating gives CASSLGNAATNEKLFF.

CDR3 coding DNA: TGCAGTGCCCGCGACAGGGCCGGTTCCGGGGAGCTGTTTTTT. Its protein product is CSARDRAGSGELFF. This chain uses TRBV20-1 with TRBJ2-2, with TRBD1 matching over 7 bases. The V gene's germline CDR1 is DFQATT and CDR2 SNEGSKA (reference sequence). V was pared by 6 bases and J by 6 bases, with 10 bases of the junction left unmatched. The CDR3 contains 14 residues.

The chain has TRBV20-1 and TRBJ2-2; D is perhaps TRBD1 (6 bases). From germline, CDR1 is DFQATT and CDR2 SNEGSKA (reference sequence). There are 14 residues in the CDR3. The V and J ends lost 5 bases and 6 bases respectively, with 16 bases between them. The CDR3 sequence: CSAPGRGSAGELFF. As DNA, the CDR3 is TGCAGTGCTCCGGGTAGGGGGTCCGCCGGGGAGCTGTTTTTT.

This clonotype appeared a few times. The chain is built from TRBV20-1 and TRBJ2-7; 11 bases align to TRBD1. The CDR3 consists of 14 residues. From germline, CDR1 is DFQATT and CDR2 SNEGSKA (reference sequence). After removal of 3 bases from V and 4 bases from J, the junction contained 5 bases not matched to a gene. CDR3 region: CSARPGTGGYEQYF. CDR3 DNA: TGCAGTGCTAGGCCCGGGACAGGGGGTTACGAGCAGTACTTC.

This clonotype was counted a few times. The CDR3 here is CASSSLTNTEAFF. In DNA form, the CDR3 reads TGTGCCAGCAGCTCCCTAACGAACACTGAAGCTTTCTTT. The chain joins TRBV11-2 to TRBJ1-1; no firm D call. Trimming removed 4 bases at V and 1 base at J, with 7 bases between. Germline V gene lookup returns CDR1 SGHAT and CDR2 FQNNGV. The CDR3 extends over 13 amino acids. Combining the CDR3 with reference TRBV11-2 and TRBJ1-1 gives the whole variable domain EAGVAQSPRYKIIEKRQSVAFWCNPISGHATLYWYQQILGQGPKLLIQFQNNGVVDDSQLPKDRFSAERLKGVDSTLKIQPAKLEDSAVYLCASSSLTNTEAFFGQGTRLTVV.

The rearrangement joins TRBV15 to TRBJ2-7; TRBD2 aligns across 9 bases. CDR1 and CDR2 (germline): LNHNV, YYDKDF (reference sequence). The V segment lost 5 bases and the J segment 7 bases; nucleotides outside the gene matches: 15. The CDR3 is 16 residues long. The CDR3 DNA reads TGTGCCACCAGCCGCGAAAAATCGGCTAGCGGGGAAGAGCAGTACTTC. Its translation: CATSREKSASGEEQYF.

The genes are TRBV5-1 and TRBJ2-3; 7 nucleotides line up with TRBD2. The CDR3 has 15 residues. Looked up from germline, CDR1 is SGHRS and CDR2 is YFSETQ. The V and J ends lost 4 bases and 4 bases, in that order; junction bases with no gene match: 9. This chain's CDR3 is CASSPLSTSADTQYF. In nucleotides, the CDR3 is TGCGCCAGCAGCCCCCTGTCCACTAGCGCAGATACGCAGTATTTT.

The CDR3 is CSAGRAGELFF. CDR3 sequence (DNA): TGCAGTGCTGGACGGGCCGGGGAGCTGTTTTTT. The rearrangement joins TRBV20-1 to TRBJ2-2; unclear D gene. Germline V gene data show CDR1 as DFQATT and CDR2 as SNEGSKA (reference sequence). V dropped 5 bases and J dropped 6 bases, with 7 bases sitting between them. This CDR3 region has 11 residues.

This clonotype was seen repeatedly, ten times or more. This chain joins TRBV9 and TRBJ1-1; the D gene is possibly TRBD1 (6 bases). Trimming left V 0 bases short and J 0 bases short, with 15 bases between. Germline V CDR1 and CDR2: SGDLS, YYNGEE. CDR3 length: 17 residues. The CDR3 spells CASSVAPWGAMNTEAFF. CDR3 nucleotides: TGTGCCAGCAGCGTAGCCCCTTGGGGGGCCATGAACACTGAAGCTTTCTTT.

V usage is TRBV4-3 and J usage is TRBJ2-5, with D possibly TRBD2 on 7 matching bases. Trimming removed 1 base at V and 5 bases at J, with 17 bases between. The germline CDR1 and CDR2 sequences are LGHNA and YSLEER. CDR3 size: 16 residues. The CDR3 DNA reads TGCGCCAGCAGCCAAGCCCTGGGGGGGGCGCGGGAGACCCAGTACTTC. It is translated as CASSQALGGARETQYF.

This clonotype was recorded many times. The genes are TRBV27 and TRBJ1-3; D might be TRBD1 (5 bases). CDR3 length: 16 residues. Trimming stripped 5 bases from V and 0 bases from J, with 14 bases between. The germline V gene has CDR1 MNHEY and CDR2 SMNVEV (reference sequence). In nucleotides, the CDR3 is TGTGCCAGCAGTAGAAATGGGGGGAGCTCTGGAAACACCATATATTTT. Its protein is CASSRNGGSSGNTIYF.

The rearrangement links TRBV20-1 to TRBJ2-7, with TRBD2 matching 8 bases. The CDR3 consists of 16 residues. J lost 2 bases, V lost 2 bases, and 11 bases had no gene match. Germline V gene lookup returns CDR1 DFQATT and CDR2 SNEGSKA (reference sequence). The CDR3 loop is CSARTASGGRPYEQYF. In nucleotides, the CDR3 is TGCAGTGCTAGAACCGCCAGCGGGGGCCGCCCCTACGAGCAGTACTTC.

This clonotype was counted many times. The chain couples TRBV7-9 to TRBJ1-2, with 7 bases identical to TRBD1. CDR1 is SEHNR and CDR2 is FQNEAQ in the germline V gene (reference sequence). The CDR3 runs 13 residues. The ends lost 4 bases at V and 5 bases at J; junction bases unmatched: 4. The CDR3 sequence: CASSSQGVYGYTF. CDR3 nucleotides: TGTGCCAGCAGCTCGCAGGGGGTGTATGGCTACACCTTC.

For the CDR3, the DNA is TGTGCCAGCAGAAAGAAGACAGGACTACCGAACACTGAAGCTTTCTTT. Translating it yields CASRKKTGLPNTEAFF. The chain joins TRBV5-5 to TRBJ1-1; TRBD1 might be the D (6 bases). With 5 bases removed from V and 1 base from J, the gap between germline ends came to 18 bases. The germline gives CDR1 SGHKS, CDR2 YYEKEE (reference sequence). The CDR3 is 16 residues long.